These 32 T cell receptor beta chains were all obtained from the same sample, sequenced in a study of blood T cell repertoires in COVID-19. Method: immunoSEQ multiplex PCR; TCRdb's copy keeps in-frame clones and lacks some. The data show 150,000 or so clones, with approximately 86% seen just once and approximately 7% held by the top ten. Sequencing input: peripheral blood. The receptors here all came from a woman aged 40 to 55 with COVID-19, enrolled during active disease.

The count of this clone is one. This sequence joins TRBV28 and TRBJ1-6, with unresolved D. The germline CDR1 and CDR2 sequences are MDHEN and SYDVKM. CDR3 size: 14 residues. V was cut by 6 bases and J by 6 bases, with 12 bases left in between. CDR3: CASRASLSNSPLHF. CDR3 coding DNA: TGTGCCAGCAGAGCATCCTTATCTAATTCACCCCTCCACTTT.

V is TRBV6-6 and J is TRBJ2-1; 11 bases align to TRBD1. This CDR3 is 15 amino acids long. Germline V gene sequence: CDR1 MNHNY, CDR2 SVGAGI (reference sequence). V was clipped by 5 bases and J by 8 bases; unmatched bases: 8. The CDR3 DNA follows: TGTGCCAGCAGTCCCCCGGGACAGGGGGGGGATGAGCAGTTCTTC. This encodes CASSPPGQGGDEQFF.

V usage is TRBV5-6 and J usage is TRBJ1-1; D not resolved. From germline, CDR1 is SGHDT and CDR2 YYEEEE. This CDR3 comprises 14 residues. V dropped 4 bases and J dropped 3 bases, with 13 bases sitting between them. The chain's CDR3 is CASSTPGFYTEAFF. The CDR3, as DNA: TGTGCCAGCAGCACCCCGGGATTTTACACTGAAGCTTTCTTT. The full variable domain, completed using reference TRBV5-6 and TRBJ1-1, is DAGVTQSPTHLIKTRGQQVTLRCSPKSGHDTVSWYQQALGQGPQFIFQYYEEEERQRGNFPDRFSGHQFPNYSSELNVNALLLGDSALYLCASSTPGFYTEAFFGQGTRLTVV.

V is TRBV2 and J is TRBJ1-2, with 7 bases lining up with TRBD1. Germline V gives CDR1 SNHLY, CDR2 FYNNEI. The CDR3 loop spans 14 amino acids. V shed 6 bases and J 0 bases; nucleotides not matched to a gene: 4. Here the CDR3 reads CASRLGGPNYGYTF. The CDR3 bases are TGTGCCAGCAGGCTAGGGGGCCCTAACTATGGCTACACCTTC.

The V and J genes are TRBV6-6 and TRBJ1-4; perhaps TRBD1 as D (5 bases). V lost 4 bases and J lost 8, with 17 bases in between. Germline loops: CDR1 MNHNY, CDR2 SVGAGI (reference sequence). This CDR3 has 15 residues. CDR3 amino acids: CASSLGPQGTEKLFF. The CDR3 nucleotides are TGTGCCAGCAGTTTAGGGCCGCAGGGAACAGAAAAACTGTTTTTT.

The V gene is TRBV30, the J gene TRBJ1-5; the match to TRBD1 covers 7 bases. The junction had 7 bases not matched to a gene; V was cut back by 1 base and J by 4 bases. Germline V gene data show CDR1 as GTSNPN and CDR2 as SVGIG (reference sequence). The length of the CDR3 is 15 residues. CDR3 sequence: CAWSASTGRNQPQHF. The CDR3 DNA reads as TGTGCCTGGAGTGCCTCGACAGGGCGTAATCAGCCCCAGCATTTT.

This chain connects TRBV21-1 to TRBJ2-3; the table's TRBD2 call for D was not verified on the DNA. TRBV21-1 is a documented pseudogene. The CDR3 has 18 residues. The CDR3 nucleotides read TGTGCCAGCAGCAAACGGGCGACTAGTCCGACCCTCACAGATACGCAGTATTTT. As protein: CASSKRATSPTLTDTQYF.

The DNA for the CDR3 is TGCGCCAGCAGCTTGGAAAGGACAGGGGCATATGGCTACACCTTC. Translating gives CASSLERTGAYGYTF. The chain is built from TRBV5-1 and TRBJ1-2, with 9 bases matching TRBD1. V was clipped by 0 bases and J by 5 bases; unmatched bases: 5. CDR3 length: 15 amino acids. Germline CDR1 reads SGHRS; CDR2 reads YFSETQ.

This clone was seen a few times. The genes are TRBV15 and TRBJ2-7; 7 bases map to TRBD1. The V gene's germline CDR1 is LNHNV and CDR2 YYDKDF (reference sequence). V shed 4 bases, J shed 4 bases, and the junction held 7 bases outside the gene matches. This CDR3 has 14 residues. This CDR3 reads CATSKMGQMYEQYF. CDR3 in DNA: TGTGCCACCAGCAAGATGGGACAGATGTACGAGCAGTACTTC.

This chain joins TRBV19 and TRBJ2-2, with D unresolved. The CDR3 has 10 residues. Per germline, CDR1 LNHDA and CDR2 SQIVND (reference sequence). V was trimmed by 7 bases and J by 7 bases, leaving 4 bases between them. CDR3 amino acids: CASKHGELFF. CDR3 bases: TGTGCCAGTAAACACGGGGAGCTGTTTTTT. The full variable domain, rest sourced from reference TRBV19 and TRBJ2-2, is DGGITQSPKYLFRKEGQNVTLSCEQNLNHDAMYWYRQDPGQGLRLIYYSQIVNDFQKGDIAEGYSVSREKKESFPLTVTSAQKNPTAFYLCASKHGELFFGEGSRLTVL.

The gene calls are TRBV6-6 and TRBJ2-6, with 7 bases that match TRBD2. Trimming cost V 5 bases and J 0 bases; bases outside gene matches: 7. Germline CDR1 MNHNY, CDR2 SVGAGI (reference sequence). This CDR3 is built from 17 residues. The CDR3 sequence: CASSPHPGGSGANVLTF. The CDR3 DNA is TGTGCCAGCAGTCCCCATCCGGGGGGCTCTGGGGCCAACGTCCTGACTTTC.

The gene calls are TRBV7-8 and TRBJ2-7, with 9 bases aligning to TRBD2. The CDR3 is 14 residues long. V shed 5 bases, J shed 7 bases, and the junction held 9 bases outside the gene matches. Germline V gene sequence: CDR1 SGHVS, CDR2 FQNEAQ. The CDR3 coding sequence is TGTGCCAGCAGCCCGTCCAGCGGGGGGTGGGAGCAGTACGTC. Protein: CASSPSSGGWEQYV.

This chain connects TRBV3-1 (or the pseudogene TRBV3-2) to TRBJ2-1; 8 positions match TRBD2. This CDR3 spans 15 amino acids. The germline V gene encodes CDR1 LGHDT and CDR2 YNNKEL (reference sequence). After removal of 5 bases from V and 4 bases from J, the junction contained 7 bases not matched to a gene. The CDR3 DNA reads as TGTGCCAGCAGCGCGACTAGCGACTTTTACAATGAGCAGTTCTTC. Its translation is CASSATSDFYNEQFF.

The count of this clone is one. V gene TRBV5-1 combines with J gene TRBJ2-1; a weak D match, TRBD2 (6 bases). The germline gives CDR1 SGHRS, CDR2 YFSETQ. This CDR3 comprises 19 residues. The V end was cut by 4 bases, the J end by 0 bases, with 23 bases between. As DNA, the CDR3 is TGCGCCAGCAGCGGGCGCGGCGGGACTCTCCCGGGCTCCTACAATGAGCAGTTCTTC. Its translation is CASSGRGGTLPGSYNEQFF. Based on the CDR3 plus reference TRBV5-1 and TRBJ2-1, the full variable domain is KAGVTQTPRYLIKTRGQQVTLSCSPISGHRSVSWYQQTPGQGLQFLFEYFSETQRNKGNFPGRFSGRQFSNSRSEMNVSTLELGDSALYLCASSGRGGTLPGSYNEQFFGPGTRLTVL.

This chain joins TRBV9 and TRBJ2-2; TRBD2 matches at 10 bases. Germline values: CDR1 SGDLS, CDR2 YYNGEE. V lost 0 bases, J lost 4 bases, and 3 bases stayed unmatched. The CDR3 sequence is 16 residues long. The CDR3 reads CASSVVPSGSTGELFF. In DNA, the CDR3 is TGTGCCAGCAGCGTAGTCCCTAGCGGGAGCACCGGGGAGCTGTTTTTT.

The genes are TRBV7-8 and TRBJ2-2; no definite D call. The CDR3 is made up of 13 amino acids. V was pared by 3 bases and J by 6 bases, with 8 bases between. Germline-derived CDR1 and CDR2 are SGHVS and FQNEAQ. The CDR3 region has the DNA TGTGCCAGCAGCTTTACAGAATCCGGGGAGCTGTTTTTT. Its protein is CASSFTESGELFF.

V usage is TRBV4-1 and J usage is TRBJ2-1; 7 bases align to TRBD2. CDR3 length: 16 residues. With V trimmed by 0 bases and J by 1 base, 3 bases remained unmatched. Germline V gene sequence: CDR1 MGHRA, CDR2 YSYEKL. The CDR3 DNA reads TGCGCCAGCAGCCAAGAGCGGGAGAGGTCCTACAATGAGCAGTTCTTC. Translation: CASSQERERSYNEQFF.

The chain uses TRBV3-1 (or the pseudogene TRBV3-2) and TRBJ2-3, with D possibly TRBD1 on 5 matching bases. Trimming took off 0 bases at V and 4 bases at J, with 14 bases between the two ends. Germline assignment: CDR1 LGHDT and CDR2 YNNKEL (reference sequence). The CDR3 contains 16 residues. CDR3 loop: CASSQDQGGVPDTQYF. The CDR3 DNA reads as TGTGCCAGCAGCCAAGATCAGGGTGGTGTGCCAGATACGCAGTATTTT.

The V gene is TRBV6-5, the J gene TRBJ1-4, with 8 nucleotides matching TRBD1. The CDR3 length is 15 residues. J was trimmed by 6 bases and V by 7 bases; bases with no gene match: 10. Germline values: CDR1 MNHEY, CDR2 SVGAGI. The CDR3 DNA is TGTGCCAGCACCTACCTCGGGACAGGAGATGAAAAACTGTTTTTT. Protein sequence: CASTYLGTGDEKLFF.

The chain combines TRBV5-8 with TRBJ2-1, with 8 positions matching TRBD2. Looked up from germline, CDR1 is SGHTS and CDR2 is YDEGEE. The CDR3 runs 14 residues. Losses at the gene ends were 4 bases for V and 6 bases for J; bases not matched to a gene: 6. In DNA, the CDR3 is TGTGCCAGCAGCCGCTATACTAGCGGCAATGAGCAGTTCTTC. Its translation: CASSRYTSGNEQFF.

The DNA for the CDR3 is TGTGCCAGCAGCAGCCACATTCTTCCCGGGGGTGAGCAGTTCTTC. It codes for CASSSHILPGGEQFF. This rearrangement joins TRBV5-5 to TRBJ2-1; D might be TRBD2 (6 bases). Trimming stripped 4 bases from V and 9 bases from J, with 20 bases between. In germline, CDR1 is SGHKS, CDR2 YYEKEE (reference sequence). The CDR3 runs to 15 residues. Looking up the rest from reference TRBV5-5 and TRBJ2-1 gives the full variable domain: DAGVTQSPTHLIKTRGQQVTLRCSPISGHKSVSWYQQVLGQGPQFIFQYYEKEERGRGNFPDRFSARQFPNYSSELNVNALLLGDSALYLCASSSHILPGGEQFFGPGTRLTVL.

J is TRBJ1-1 and V is TRBV7-3; no reliable D call. The CDR3 is 13 residues long. Trimming took 6 bases from V and 1 from J, leaving 9 bases between them. Germline CDR1 SGHTA, CDR2 FQGTGA. CDR3 sequence (DNA): TGTGCCAGCAGTGCCCAGAAGAACACTGAAGCTTTCTTT. Amino acids: CASSAQKNTEAFF.

This chain connects TRBV7-2 to TRBJ1-5; tentatively, D is TRBD1 (5 bases). Trimming pared 0 bases from V and 4 bases from J, leaving 7 bases between. The CDR3 loop spans 14 amino acids. CDR1 and CDR2 (germline): SGHTA, FQGNSA. In DNA form, the CDR3 reads TGTGCCAGCAGCTTAGCAGGGACTAATCAGCCCCAGCATTTT. Translating it yields CASSLAGTNQPQHF.

This sequence joins TRBV11-3 and TRBJ2-1; 11 bases align to TRBD2. Germline V CDR1 and CDR2: SGHNT, YENEEA. V gave up 5 bases and J gave up 1 base; unmatched junction bases: 7. The CDR3 contains 17 residues. The CDR3 region is CASSGPSSGGSYNEQFF. The CDR3 DNA reads TGTGCCAGCAGCGGTCCCTCTAGCGGGGGGTCCTACAATGAGCAGTTCTTC.

The V and J genes are TRBV3-1 (or the pseudogene TRBV3-2) and TRBJ2-1; 12 bases align to TRBD2. CDR1 and CDR2 (germline): LGHDT, YNNKEL (reference sequence). J lost 7 bases, V lost 5 bases, and 6 bases had no gene match. CDR3 length: 15 amino acids. CDR3 in DNA: TGTGCCAGCAGCTTTCTAGCGGGAGGGGGGAATGAGCAGTTCTTC. This translates into CASSFLAGGGNEQFF.

V gene TRBV11-2 combines with J gene TRBJ1-1; D is unresolved. V was clipped by 8 bases and J by 3 bases, with 19 bases between them. The germline CDR1 and CDR2 sequences are SGHAT and FQNNGV. This CDR3 has 15 amino acids. The CDR3: CASGERTGIHTEAFF. For the CDR3, the DNA is TGTGCCAGCGGGGAAAGGACGGGGATCCACACTGAAGCTTTCTTT.

The rearrangement joins TRBV7-8 to TRBJ2-3; perhaps TRBD2 as D (7 bases). V shed 1 base and J shed 1 base, with 18 bases lying between them. CDR3 length equals 18 residues. CDR1 and CDR2 (germline): SGHVS, FQNEAQ. This CDR3 reads CASSLVYFGGLGTDTQYF. CDR3 nucleotides: TGTGCCAGCAGCTTAGTTTATTTCGGGGGGCTGGGCACAGATACGCAGTATTTT.

This rearrangement joins TRBV30 to TRBJ1-5; TRBD1 might be the D (5 bases). The CDR3 is 16 residues long. Trimming took 1 base from V and 3 from J, leaving 16 bases between them. Germline V gives CDR1 GTSNPN, CDR2 SVGIG (reference sequence). The CDR3: CAWSGIGGGDNQPQHF. DNA of the CDR3: TGTGCCTGGAGTGGGATTGGGGGAGGGGACAATCAGCCCCAGCATTTT.

V and J are TRBV4-1 and TRBJ2-3, with TRBD2 matching over 13 bases. The CDR3 contains 18 residues. The ends lost 0 bases at V and 0 bases at J; junction bases unmatched: 3. Germline loops: CDR1 MGHRA, CDR2 YSYEKL. The CDR3 sequence: CASSQEVGLAGSTDTQYF. CDR3 coding DNA: TGCGCCAGCAGCCAAGAAGTGGGACTAGCGGGAAGCACAGATACGCAGTATTTT.

This sequence joins TRBV3-1 (or the pseudogene TRBV3-2) and TRBJ1-6, with 7 positions matching TRBD1. With 1 base clipped from V and 9 bases from J, the junction kept 6 bases outside the gene matches. The CDR3 length is 15 residues. Germline-derived CDR1 and CDR2 are LGHDT and YNNKEL (reference sequence). The CDR3 coding sequence is TGTGCCAGCAGCCAAGTGGTAGGGGGCGGTTCACCCCTCCACTTT. The encoded protein is CASSQVVGGGSPLHF.

This clone has just a few counts. The chain uses TRBV5-4 and TRBJ2-5; 11 nucleotides match TRBD2. Trimming removed 0 bases from V and 6 bases from J; junction bases left unmatched: 10. This CDR3 region has 17 residues. CDR1 SGHNT and CDR2 YYREEE come from the germline V gene (reference sequence). Here the CDR3 reads CASSLAGSGGAEKTQYF. The CDR3, as DNA: TGTGCCAGCAGCTTGGCGGGTAGCGGGGGGGCAGAGAAGACCCAGTACTTC.

This clone was seen a single time. The chain is built from TRBV18 and TRBJ1-1; TRBD1 agrees at 7 bases. Germline loops: CDR1 KGHSH, CDR2 LQKENI. Trimming at V came to 0 bases and at J to 4 bases, leaving 5 bases not matched to a gene. This CDR3 has 15 amino acids. CDR3 bases: TGTGCCAGCTCACCACCGACAGGGAGAGGCACTGAAGCTTTCTTT. It yields the protein CASSPPTGRGTEAFF.